These 2 T cell receptor beta chains came from one sample sequenced in a study of blood T cell repertoires in COVID-19. Assay: immunoSEQ multiplex PCR; the TCRdb copy retains only in-frame clones and omits some. The table lists around 100,000 clones, more than 75% of them singletons. The sequenced sample was peripheral blood. These receptors all stem from a human donor with acute or convalescent COVID-19. The donor label of this sample is uncertain.

This chain joins TRBV27 and TRBJ1-5, with 11 positions matching TRBD1. Germline V lookup: CDR1 MNHEY, CDR2 SMNVEV (reference sequence). Trimming removed 6 bases from V and 4 bases from J; junction bases left unmatched: 2. This CDR3 is built from 14 residues. This CDR3 reads CASRGQGANQPQHF. Here the CDR3 DNA reads TGTGCCAGCAGAGGACAGGGGGCTAATCAGCCCCAGCATTTT.

The chain links TRBV2 to TRBJ1-4, with 10 bases lining up with TRBD1. CDR3 length equals 13 residues. V was pared by 4 bases and J by 7 bases, with 0 bases of the junction left unmatched. CDR1 is SNHLY and CDR2 is FYNNEI in the germline V gene. The CDR3: CASSGTGGEKLFF. CDR3 nucleotide sequence: TGTGCCAGCAGTGGGACAGGGGGTGAAAAACTGTTTTTT.